This T cell receptor (beta chain) emerged from a study of shared clonotypes between healthy human individuals (TCRdb year 2020). Concerning the study at large: The cohort included three men and a couple of women between 18 and 49 years of age. For each donor, three plates each were used for CD4 naive and CD4 memory, two plates were used for CD8 naive, and one plate was used for CD8 memory. To estimate repertoire size and how much clonotypes are shared between individuals, the study performed deep sequencing of blood TCR repertoires from about five healthy adults. Libraries were prepared and TCR repertoires were sequenced by different laboratories using diverse techniques, in order to increase sequencing depth and limit assay-specific biases. Per donor, leukapheresis produced somewhere between about 0.94 and 9 billion PBMCs. Overall results and qualifications from the work: Even with the large sequencing depth, rarefaction of the sorted-subset datasets indicated that sequencing was incomplete. When a handful of donors were compared, the shared fraction of clonotypes was roughly 5% for naive CD4, more than 3% for naive CD8, more than 2% for memory CD4, and around 0.4% for memory CD8. Larger estimated clonotype richness was generally found for naive subsets than for memory subsets. The genetic and exposure-history diversity represented was limited by the small number of donors. Pairwise subsampling indicated that sequencing depth was expected to affect the degree of clonotype sharing among donors. Sampling was restricted to blood, and TCR repertoires in tissue are likely to differ from TCR repertoires in blood. Compared with non-shared clonotypes, clonotypes shared by all four sorted-subset donors had higher generation probabilities.

Healthy HIV-negative adults with no recently reported acute infections or vaccinations were included as donors. Every donor was a Caucasian adult living in Nashville, Tennessee, USA. CD4+ T cells were enriched by magnetic negative selection, after which naive cells were positively selected on CD45RA and the negative fraction was taken as the memory subset. Blood was obtained by leukapheresis, after which PBMCs were separated by Ficoll-Histopaque density gradient centrifugation and cryopreserved in liquid nitrogen vapor phase. Analytical flow cytometry was used to check the purity and quantity of each magnetically sorted T cell population. Genomic DNA was isolated from each sorted fraction and quantified by UV absorbance on a Nanodrop 2000c. The CDR3 numbers 15 residues from cysteine through phenylalanine. Only CDR3 DNA is held: 45 bases, read in frame from base 1. From a lookup of the germline V gene, CDR1 and CDR2 are KGHSH and LQKENI. V lost 4 bases and J lost 5 bases; the stretch between them is 14 bases long.

TCR CDR3 regions were amplified from genomic DNA by multiplex PCR using the deep immunoSEQ assay. For each cell subset, the extracted genomic DNA was distributed evenly across all wells of several immunoSEQ 96-well plates, and each plate served as one replicate. For sorted subsets, around 200 ng genomic DNA, equal to about 30,000 T cell genomes, was loaded into each replicate PCR. Purified libraries were quantified with a Qubit 3.0 fluorometer, sized on a Bioanalyzer 2100, and re-quantified with the KAPA Library Quantification kit. Every immunoSEQ 96-well plate was sequenced on a separate single-read 150-cycle Illumina NextSeq 550 flow cell. As for the authors' bioinformatics: Because the immunoSEQ output included only junctional sequences and no quality scores, the filtering could not be the same as the filtering used for full-length reads. To assign V/J genes and CDR3, sequences were annotated against IMGT germline references using PyIR, a Python wrapper for IgBLAST v1.9. Any read was removed if the V/J assignment was weak (E-value above 1e-6), the CDR3 was missing, or the read contained stop codons, out-of-frame junctions, or ambiguous translated residues. V3J clonotypes were defined by identical inferred V gene, J gene, and CDR3 amino acid sequence. Percentage overlap between repertoires was calculated by dividing the number of shared unique clonotypes by the size of the smaller repertoire. Repertoire richness was assessed with RTK rarefaction, the Chao1 estimator, and Recon v2.1 estimates of unobserved clonotypes. OLGA was used to compute generation probabilities for all TCRbeta clonotypes that the gDNA method yielded from a handful of donors. TCRdb took this table from immuneACCESS and kept in-frame rearrangements with V and J called. Such tables lack part of the clones; where checked against another copy, unresolved V genes explain under half of the gap, and the rest is unexplained. V and J calls and clone size are those listed in that table; D and trimming were worked out from the DNA. This sample has about 730,000 clones in its table, and about two thirds of those were observed once. The ten most abundant clones make up approximately 1.8% of the sample.

Turning to this clone: Its antigen is unknown. Nothing much larger sits one base from this clone, and base qualities are not available.

The sequenced sample consisted of memory CD4+ T cells sorted from blood. Reading the label with the study, this specimen's cell subset or site is: CD45RA-negative fraction. The sequence is built from TRBV18 and TRBJ2-2; TRBD1 could be the D gene, as 5 bases match. The sequence was obtained from a young woman in good health. The nucleotide sequence is given as TGTGCCAGCTCACGGTCGGCAGGGCGAACCGGGGAGCTGTTTTTT. This yields the protein CASSRSAGRTGELFF.